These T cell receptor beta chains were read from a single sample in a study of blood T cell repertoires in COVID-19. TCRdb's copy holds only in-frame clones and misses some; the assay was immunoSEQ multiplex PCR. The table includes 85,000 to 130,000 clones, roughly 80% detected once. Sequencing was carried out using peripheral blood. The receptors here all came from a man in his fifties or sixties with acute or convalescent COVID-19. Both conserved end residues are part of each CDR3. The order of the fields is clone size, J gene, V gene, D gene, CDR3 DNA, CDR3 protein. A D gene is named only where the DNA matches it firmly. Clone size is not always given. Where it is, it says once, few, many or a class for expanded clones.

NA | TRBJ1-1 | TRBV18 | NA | TGTGCCAGCAGCCAGGGAGGTACTGAAGCTTTCTTT | CASSQGGTEAFF
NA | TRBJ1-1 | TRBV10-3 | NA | TGTGCCATGGGCGAGGGGGTAGTTTTCTTT | CAMGEGVVFF
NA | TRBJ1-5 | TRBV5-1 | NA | TGCGCCAGCAGCCGTGAGCCGGATCAGCCCCAGCATTTT | CASSREPDQPQHF
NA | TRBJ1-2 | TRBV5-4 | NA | TGTGCCAGCAGCTCGGGGGCGGGGGCCGTATATGGCTACACCTTC | CASSSGAGAVYGYTF
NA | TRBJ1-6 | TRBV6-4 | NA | TGTGCCAGCAGTGACATCAGGGGATCACCCCTCCACTTT | CASSDIRGSPLHF
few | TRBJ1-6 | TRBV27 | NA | TGTGCCAGCAGGTTTAGGGGATTATCTCGGGGGTTGTCCTATAATTCACCCCTCCACTTT | CASRFRGLSRGLSYNSPLHF
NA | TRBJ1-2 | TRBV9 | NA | TGTGCCAGCAGCCCGCCCGGGAGGGCCCTGTACACCTTC | CASSPPGRALYTF
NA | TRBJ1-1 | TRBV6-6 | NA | TGTGCCAGCAGCTATACCGGCGGGGGGTCCACTGAAGCTTTCTTT | CASSYTGGGSTEAFF
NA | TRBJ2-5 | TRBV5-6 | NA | TGTGCCAGCAGCTTGACAGTTCAAGAGACCCAGTACTTC | CASSLTVQETQYF
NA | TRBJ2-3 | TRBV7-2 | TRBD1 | TGTGCCAGCAGCTACCGGACAGGGGGTGTCACAGATACGCAGTATTTT | CASSYRTGGVTDTQYF
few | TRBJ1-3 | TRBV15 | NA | TGTGCCACCAGCAGAGGAAACACGGGTTCGGGAAACACCATATATTTT | CATSRGNTGSGNTIYF
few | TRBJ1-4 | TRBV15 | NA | TGTGCCACCAGCAGACTTATCCAGGGGTGGACTAATGAAAAACTGTTTTTT | CATSRLIQGWTNEKLFF
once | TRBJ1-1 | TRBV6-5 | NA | TGTGCCAGCAGAGTCAGCGTCACAGGGTTCGCTGAAGCTTTCTTT | CASRVSVTGFAEAFF
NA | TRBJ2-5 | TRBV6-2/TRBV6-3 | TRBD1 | TGTGCCAGCAGTTACCAGACAGGGATCGAGACCCAGTACTTC | CASSYQTGIETQYF
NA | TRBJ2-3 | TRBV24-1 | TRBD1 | TGTGCCACCAGTCCGGGACAGGGAGTCACAGATACGCAGTATTTT | CATSPGQGVTDTQYF
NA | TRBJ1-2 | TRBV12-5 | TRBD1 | TGTGCTAGTGGTTTGGTGGCTAGCGCGGGACAGGGACAGGGCTACACCTTC | CASGLVASAGQGQGYTF
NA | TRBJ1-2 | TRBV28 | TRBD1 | TGTGCCAGCAGCCGAGGACAGGTCTATGGCTACACCTTC | CASSRGQVYGYTF
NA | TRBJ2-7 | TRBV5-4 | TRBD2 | TGTGCCAGCAGCCCGAGCGGGAGCTATTCTTCGAACTACGAGCAGTACTTC | CASSPSGSYSSNYEQYF
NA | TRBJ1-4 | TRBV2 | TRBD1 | TGTGCCAGCAGTGAGACAGGGACTAATGAAAAACTGTTTTTT | CASSETGTNEKLFF
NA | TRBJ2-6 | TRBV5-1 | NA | TGCGCCAGCAGCTTGGAACTAGGTTCTGGGGCCAACGTCCTGACTTTC | CASSLELGSGANVLTF
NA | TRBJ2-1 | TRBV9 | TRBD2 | TGTGCCAGCAGCGTAGTGGCCCCTACTAGCGGGAGGTCTGGTGAGCAGTTCTTC | CASSVVAPTSGRSGEQFF
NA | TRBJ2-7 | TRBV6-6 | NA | TGTGCCAGCAGCCGTTCTGAGTACGAGCAGTACTTC | CASSRSEYEQYF
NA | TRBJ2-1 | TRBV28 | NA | TGTGCCAGCCTCGTGCCGGCGGAGATAGCAGATGAGCAGTTCTTC | CASLVPAEIADEQFF
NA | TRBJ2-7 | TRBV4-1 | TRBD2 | TGCGCCAGCAGCCAAGTGCTAGCGGGAGTCTACGAGCAGTACTTC | CASSQVLAGVYEQYF
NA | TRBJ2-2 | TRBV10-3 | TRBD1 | TGTGCCATCAGTGGGACAGGGGGGACCGGGGAGCTGTTTTTT | CAISGTGGTGELFF
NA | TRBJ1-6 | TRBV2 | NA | TGTGCCAGCAAGGGTGGCGGGGAGCAAGGTTCACCCCTCCACTTT | CASKGGGEQGSPLHF
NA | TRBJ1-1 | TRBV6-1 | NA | TGTGCCAGCAGTGAGTTGGGGAGGGCCCCTGAAGCTTTCTTT | CASSELGRAPEAFF